This T cell receptor (beta chain) was identified in a study of CD8 T cells in ankylosing spondylitis. Regarding the study as a whole: What seemed typical of ankylosing spondylitis blood was a TCR beta motif built from under 10 highly homologous variants. Within peripheral blood, clones linked to disease were CD8+ and relatively rare. Reportedly, significant enrichment of disease-linked clones occurred in matched ankylosing spondylitis synovial fluid.

The J segment lost 4 bases and the V segment lost 4 bases, leaving 10 bases of the junction unmatched. The CDR3 covers 16 residues. Germline lookup yields CDR1 SEHNR and CDR2 FQNEAQ (reference sequence). A few counts support this clonotype. Its target is unknown. In making TCR beta libraries, quantitative 5'-RACE with molecular barcodes was used. Via MiXCR, TCRdb re-called the 5' RACE reads, giving one row per CDR3 protein. The data contain 300,000 to 400,000 distinct CDR3 sequences, roughly 14% of them singletons. The sequencing input was blood, either unsorted or a sorted T cell fraction (not recorded which). The V and J genes are TRBV7-9 and TRBJ2-7; 10 bases align to TRBD1. The clonotype originates from a male donor with ankylosing spondylitis or in good health (not recorded which). The CDR3 nucleotides are TGTGCCAGCAGCTCCGCGGGACAGGGGTCGGAATACGAGCAGTACTTC. Encoded protein: CASSSAGQGSEYEQYF.